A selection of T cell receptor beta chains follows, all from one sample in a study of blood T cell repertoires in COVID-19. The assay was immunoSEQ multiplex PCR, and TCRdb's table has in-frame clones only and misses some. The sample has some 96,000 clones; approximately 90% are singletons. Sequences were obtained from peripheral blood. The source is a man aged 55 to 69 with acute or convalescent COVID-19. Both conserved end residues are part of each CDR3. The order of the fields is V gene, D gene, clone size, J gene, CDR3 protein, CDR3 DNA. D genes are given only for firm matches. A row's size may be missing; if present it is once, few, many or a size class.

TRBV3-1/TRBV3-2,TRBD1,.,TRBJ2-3,CASSQGQGANTQYF,TGTGCCAGCAGCCAAGGGCAGGGGGCGAATACGCAGTATTTT
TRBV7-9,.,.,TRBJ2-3,CASSLSSGTDTQYF,TGTGCCAGCAGCTTGAGTAGCGGCACAGATACGCAGTATTTT
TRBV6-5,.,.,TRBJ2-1,CASRPEFYNEQFF,TGTGCCAGCAGGCCAGAATTCTACAATGAGCAGTTCTTC
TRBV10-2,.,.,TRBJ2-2,CASSSRGNTGELFF,TGCGCCAGCAGTTCCAGGGGAAACACCGGGGAGCTGTTTTTT
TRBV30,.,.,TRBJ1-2,CAWSPPGGNYGYTF,TGTGCCTGGAGCCCCCCGGGGGGAAACTATGGCTACACCTTC
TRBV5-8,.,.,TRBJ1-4,CASSPHRNSEKLFF,TGTGCCAGCAGCCCCCACAGGAACTCTGAAAAACTGTTTTTT
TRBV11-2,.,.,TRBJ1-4,CASQTEPNEKLFF,TGTGCCAGCCAAACAGAACCTAATGAAAAACTGTTTTTT
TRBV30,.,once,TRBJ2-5,CAWTSLETQYF,TGTGCCTGGACTTCTTTAGAGACCCAGTACTTC
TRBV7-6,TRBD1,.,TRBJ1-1,CASSQTPGQGTEAFF,TGTGCCAGCAGTCAGACGCCGGGACAGGGGACTGAAGCTTTCTTT
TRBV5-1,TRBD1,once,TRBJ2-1,CASSSPPDRGSFNEQFF,TGCGCCAGCAGCTCGCCTCCGGACAGGGGAAGCTTCAATGAGCAGTTCTTC
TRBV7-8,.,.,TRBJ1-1,CASSFGQMNTEAFF,TGTGCCAGCAGCTTTGGACAAATGAACACTGAAGCTTTCTTT
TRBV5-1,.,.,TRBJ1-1,CASSSGGGTEAFF,TGCGCCAGCAGCTCCGGCGGGGGGACTGAAGCTTTCTTT
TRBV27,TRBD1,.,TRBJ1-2,CASILPGTDYGYTF,TGTGCCAGCATTCTGCCCGGGACAGACTATGGCTACACCTTC
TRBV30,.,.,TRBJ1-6,CAWSLLRKWSPLHF,TGTGCCTGGAGTCTCCTTAGAAAATGGTCACCCCTCCACTTT
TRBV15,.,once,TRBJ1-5,CATKTGLNSNQPQHF,TGTGCCACCAAAACGGGACTAAATAGCAATCAGCCCCAGCATTTT
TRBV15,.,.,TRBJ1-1,CATSRGRGNTEAFF,TGTGCCACCAGCAGAGGGAGGGGGAACACTGAAGCTTTCTTT
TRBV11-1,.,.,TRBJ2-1,CASRYGDNEQFF,TGTGCCAGCAGGTACGGAGACAATGAGCAGTTCTTC
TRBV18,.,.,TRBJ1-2,CASSPLPQADGYTF,TGTGCCAGCTCACCACTTCCACAGGCGGATGGCTACACCTTC
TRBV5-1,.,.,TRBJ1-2,CASSPEDYGYTF,TGCGCCAGCAGCCCCGAGGACTATGGCTACACCTTC
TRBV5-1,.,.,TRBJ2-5,CASSFYPGGETQYF,TGCGCCAGCAGCTTTTACCCGGGTGGGGAGACCCAGTACTTC
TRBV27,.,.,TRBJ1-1,CASSGERNTEAFF,TGTGCCAGCTCTGGGGAGCGGAACACTGAAGCTTTCTTT
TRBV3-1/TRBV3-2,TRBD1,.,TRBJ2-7,CASSPGTGSYEQYF,TGTGCCAGCAGCCCCGGGACAGGGTCGTACGAGCAGTACTTC
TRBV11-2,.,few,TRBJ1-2,CASSLDILNYGYTF,TGTGCCAGCAGCCTGGACATCCTTAACTATGGCTACACCTTC
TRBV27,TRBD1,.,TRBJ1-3,CASSSAGTGSGNTIYF,TGTGCCAGCAGTTCGGCGGGGACAGGGTCTGGAAACACCATATATTTT
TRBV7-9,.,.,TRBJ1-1,CASSFMAGGNTEAFF,TGTGCCAGCAGCTTCATGGCGGGGGGGAACACTGAAGCTTTCTTT
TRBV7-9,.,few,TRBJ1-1,CASTNSQGANTEAFF,TGTGCCAGCACCAATAGTCAGGGTGCGAACACTGAAGCTTTCTTT
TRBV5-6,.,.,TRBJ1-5,CASSLAGTDTSNQPQHF,TGTGCCAGCAGCTTGGCCGGGACTGACACCAGCAATCAGCCCCAGCATTTT
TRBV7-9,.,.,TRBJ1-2,CASSQLVGTEGYTF,TGTGCCAGCAGCCAATTAGTTGGAACGGAGGGCTACACCTTC
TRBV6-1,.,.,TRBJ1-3,CASTTSNNSGNTIYF,TGTGCCAGCACGACTTCCAATAACTCTGGAAACACCATATATTTT
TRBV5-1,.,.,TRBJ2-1,CASSPGGTGLGNEQFF,TGCGCCAGCAGCCCGGGGGGGACAGGGCTGGGGAATGAGCAGTTCTTC
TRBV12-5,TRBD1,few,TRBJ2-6,CASGSTGSGANVLTF,TGTGCTAGTGGTTCGACAGGGTCTGGGGCCAACGTCCTGACTTTC
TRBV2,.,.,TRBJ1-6,CASSEPPGLGNSPLHF,TGTGCCAGCAGTGAACCCCCCGGGTTGGGTAATTCACCCCTCCACTTT
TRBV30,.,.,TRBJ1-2,CAWSSGVYGYTF,TGTGCCTGGAGTAGCGGGGTCTATGGCTACACCTTC
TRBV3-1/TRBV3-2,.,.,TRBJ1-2,CASSQDWQGGYTF,TGTGCCAGCAGCCAAGATTGGCAGGGCGGCTACACCTTC
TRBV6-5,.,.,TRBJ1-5,CASSWGTPYSNQPQHF,TGTGCCAGCAGTTGGGGGACACCTTATAGCAATCAGCCCCAGCATTTT
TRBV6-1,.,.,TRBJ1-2,CASSEAAKNYGYTF,TGTGCCAGCAGTGAAGCGGCAAAAAACTATGGCTACACCTTC
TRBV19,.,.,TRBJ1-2,CASSLQGIYGYTF,TGTGCCAGTAGTTTACAGGGTATCTATGGCTACACCTTC
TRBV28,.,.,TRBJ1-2,CASSLGRANGYTF,TGTGCCAGCAGTTTAGGGCGGGCGAATGGCTACACCTTC
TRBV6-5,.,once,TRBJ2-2,CASRVQGIGTGELFF,TGTGCCAGCAGAGTACAGGGAATTGGAACCGGGGAGCTGTTTTTT
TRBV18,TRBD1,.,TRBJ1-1,CASTSTGTGPTEAFF,TGTGCCAGCACCTCTACCGGGACAGGGCCCACTGAAGCTTTCTTT
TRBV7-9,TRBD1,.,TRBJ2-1,CASSQGAVDEQFF,TGTGCCAGCAGCCAGGGGGCCGTGGATGAGCAGTTCTTC
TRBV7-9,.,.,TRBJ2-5,CASSSFLGVKETQYF,TGTGCCAGCAGCTCATTTCTCGGGGTTAAAGAGACCCAGTACTTC
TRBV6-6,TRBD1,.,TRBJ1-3,CASSGGQGHSGNTIYF,TGTGCCAGCAGTGGTGGACAGGGACACTCTGGAAACACCATATATTTT